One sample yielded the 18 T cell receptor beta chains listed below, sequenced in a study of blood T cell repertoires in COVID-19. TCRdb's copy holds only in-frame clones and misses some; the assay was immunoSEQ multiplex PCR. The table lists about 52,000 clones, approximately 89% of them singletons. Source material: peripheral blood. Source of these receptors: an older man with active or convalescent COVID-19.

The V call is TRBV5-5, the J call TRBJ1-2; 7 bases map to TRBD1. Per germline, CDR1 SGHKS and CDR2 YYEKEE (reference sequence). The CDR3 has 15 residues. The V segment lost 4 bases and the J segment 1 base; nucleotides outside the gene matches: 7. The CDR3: CASSDPTGVNYGYTF. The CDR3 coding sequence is TGTGCCAGCAGCGATCCTACAGGGGTTAACTATGGCTACACCTTC.

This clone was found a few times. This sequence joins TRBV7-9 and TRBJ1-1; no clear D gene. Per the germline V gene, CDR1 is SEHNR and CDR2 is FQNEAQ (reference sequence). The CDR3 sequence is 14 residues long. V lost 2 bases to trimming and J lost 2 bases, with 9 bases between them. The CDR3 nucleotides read TGTGCCAGCAGCTTAACCCAGGTCAACACTGAAGCTTTCTTT. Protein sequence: CASSLTQVNTEAFF.

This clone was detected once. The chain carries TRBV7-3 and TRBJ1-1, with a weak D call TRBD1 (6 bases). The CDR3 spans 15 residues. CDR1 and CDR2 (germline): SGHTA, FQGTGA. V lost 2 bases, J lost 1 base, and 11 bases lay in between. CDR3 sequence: CASSLGARGNTEAFF. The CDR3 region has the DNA TGTGCCAGCAGCTTAGGTGCCAGGGGGAACACTGAAGCTTTCTTT. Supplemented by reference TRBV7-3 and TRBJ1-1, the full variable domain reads GAGVSQTPSNKVTEKGKYVELRCDPISGHTALYWYRQSLGQGPEFLIYFQGTGAADDSGLPNDRFFAVRPEGSVSTLKIQRTERGDSAVYLCASSLGARGNTEAFFGQGTRLTVV.

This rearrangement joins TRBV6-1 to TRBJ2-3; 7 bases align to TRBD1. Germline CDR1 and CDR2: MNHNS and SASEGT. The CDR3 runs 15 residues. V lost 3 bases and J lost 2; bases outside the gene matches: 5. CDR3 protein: CASSDRQGLTDTQYF. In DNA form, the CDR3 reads TGTGCCAGCAGTGACCGACAGGGCCTCACAGATACGCAGTATTTT.

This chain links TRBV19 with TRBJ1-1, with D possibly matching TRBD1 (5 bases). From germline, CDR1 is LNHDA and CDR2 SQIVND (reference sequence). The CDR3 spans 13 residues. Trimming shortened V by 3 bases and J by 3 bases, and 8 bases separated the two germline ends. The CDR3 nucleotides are TGTGCCAGTAGTATTGGGGCAGACACTGAAGCTTTCTTT. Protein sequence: CASSIGADTEAFF.

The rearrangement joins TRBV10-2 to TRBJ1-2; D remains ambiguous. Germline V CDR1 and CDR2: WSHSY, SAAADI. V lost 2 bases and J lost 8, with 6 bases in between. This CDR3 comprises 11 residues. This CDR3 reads CASSEASGYTF. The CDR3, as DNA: TGCGCCAGCAGTGAGGCTAGCGGCTACACCTTC.

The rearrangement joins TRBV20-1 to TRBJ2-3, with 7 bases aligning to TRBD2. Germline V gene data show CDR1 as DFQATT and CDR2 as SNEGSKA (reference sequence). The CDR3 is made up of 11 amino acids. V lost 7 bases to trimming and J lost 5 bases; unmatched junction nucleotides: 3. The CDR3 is CSGGGGDTQYF. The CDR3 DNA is TGCAGTGGGGGGGGTGGAGATACGCAGTATTTT.

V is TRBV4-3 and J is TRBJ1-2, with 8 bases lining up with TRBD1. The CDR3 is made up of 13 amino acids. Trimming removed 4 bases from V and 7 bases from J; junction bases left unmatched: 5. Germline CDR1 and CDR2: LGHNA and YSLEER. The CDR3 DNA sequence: TGCGCCAGCAGCCCAGGGGGCGTAGGTGGCTACACCTTC. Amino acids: CASSPGGVGGYTF.

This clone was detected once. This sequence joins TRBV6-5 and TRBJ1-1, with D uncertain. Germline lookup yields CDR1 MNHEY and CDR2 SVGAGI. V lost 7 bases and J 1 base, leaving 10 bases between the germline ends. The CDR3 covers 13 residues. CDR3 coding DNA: TGTGCCAGCAACCTACAGAAGAACACTGAAGCTTTCTTT. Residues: CASNLQKNTEAFF.

The CDR3 region has the DNA TGTGCCTGGAGTGGTGGGGCGATGTACGAGCAGTACTTC. It yields the protein CAWSGGAMYEQYF. The chain is built from TRBV30 and TRBJ2-7; D perhaps matches TRBD1 (5 bases). The CDR3 has 13 amino acids. Germline V gives CDR1 GTSNPN, CDR2 SVGIG (reference sequence). The V end lost 1 base, the J end lost 4 bases, and 11 bases lay between the germline ends.

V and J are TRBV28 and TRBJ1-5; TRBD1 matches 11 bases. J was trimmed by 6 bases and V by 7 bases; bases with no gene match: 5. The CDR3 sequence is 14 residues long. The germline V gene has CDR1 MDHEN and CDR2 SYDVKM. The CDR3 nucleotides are TGTGCCAGCACCCCGGACAGGGGGCCTCAGCCCCAGCATTTT. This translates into CASTPDRGPQPQHF.

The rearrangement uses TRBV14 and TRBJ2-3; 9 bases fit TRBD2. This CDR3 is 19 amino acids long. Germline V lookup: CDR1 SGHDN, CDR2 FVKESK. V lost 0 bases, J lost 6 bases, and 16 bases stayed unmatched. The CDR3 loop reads CASSQDSVFMRGGLDTQYF. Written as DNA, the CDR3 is TGTGCCAGCAGCCAAGATTCCGTCTTTATGCGGGGGGGCCTGGATACGCAGTATTTT.

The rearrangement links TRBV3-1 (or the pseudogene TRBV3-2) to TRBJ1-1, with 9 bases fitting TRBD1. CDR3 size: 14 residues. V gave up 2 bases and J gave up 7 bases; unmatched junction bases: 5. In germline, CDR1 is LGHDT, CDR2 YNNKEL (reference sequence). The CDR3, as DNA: TGTGCCAGCAGCCAAATACAGGGGGCTCGTGAAGCTTTCTTT. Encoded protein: CASSQIQGAREAFF.

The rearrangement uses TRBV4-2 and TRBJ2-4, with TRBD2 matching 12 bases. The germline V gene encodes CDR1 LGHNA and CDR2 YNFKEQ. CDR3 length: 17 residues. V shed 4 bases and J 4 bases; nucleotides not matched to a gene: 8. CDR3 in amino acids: CASSPEVGLAGKNIQYF. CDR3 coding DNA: TGTGCCAGCAGCCCCGAAGTTGGACTAGCGGGAAAAAACATTCAGTACTTC.

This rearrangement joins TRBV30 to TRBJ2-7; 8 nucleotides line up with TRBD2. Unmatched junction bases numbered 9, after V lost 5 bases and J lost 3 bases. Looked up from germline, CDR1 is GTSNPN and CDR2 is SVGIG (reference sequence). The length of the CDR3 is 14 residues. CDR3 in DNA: TGTGCCTGGCAAGCCGGGGGGGCTTTCTACGAGCAGTACTTC. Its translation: CAWQAGGAFYEQYF.

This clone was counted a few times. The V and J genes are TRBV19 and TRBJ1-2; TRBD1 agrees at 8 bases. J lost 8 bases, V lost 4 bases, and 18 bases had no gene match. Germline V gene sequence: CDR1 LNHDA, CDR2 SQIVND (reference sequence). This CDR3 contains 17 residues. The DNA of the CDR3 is TGTGCCAGTAGTAGTATGCCGCGGATCAGGGGGCTTAAAGGCTACACCTTC. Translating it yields CASSSMPRIRGLKGYTF.

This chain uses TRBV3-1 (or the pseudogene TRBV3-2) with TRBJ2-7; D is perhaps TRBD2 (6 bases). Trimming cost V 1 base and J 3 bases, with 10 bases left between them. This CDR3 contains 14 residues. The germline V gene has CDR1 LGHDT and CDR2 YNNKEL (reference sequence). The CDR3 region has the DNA TGTGCCAGCAGCCAAGGGCCTAGCGTCTACGAGCAGTACTTC. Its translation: CASSQGPSVYEQYF.

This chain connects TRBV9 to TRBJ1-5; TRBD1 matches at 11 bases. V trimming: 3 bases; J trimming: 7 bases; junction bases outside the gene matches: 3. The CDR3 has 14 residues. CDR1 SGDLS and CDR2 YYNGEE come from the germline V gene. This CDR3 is CASSARTGGQPQHF. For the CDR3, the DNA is TGTGCCAGCAGCGCGAGGACAGGGGGCCAGCCCCAGCATTTT.